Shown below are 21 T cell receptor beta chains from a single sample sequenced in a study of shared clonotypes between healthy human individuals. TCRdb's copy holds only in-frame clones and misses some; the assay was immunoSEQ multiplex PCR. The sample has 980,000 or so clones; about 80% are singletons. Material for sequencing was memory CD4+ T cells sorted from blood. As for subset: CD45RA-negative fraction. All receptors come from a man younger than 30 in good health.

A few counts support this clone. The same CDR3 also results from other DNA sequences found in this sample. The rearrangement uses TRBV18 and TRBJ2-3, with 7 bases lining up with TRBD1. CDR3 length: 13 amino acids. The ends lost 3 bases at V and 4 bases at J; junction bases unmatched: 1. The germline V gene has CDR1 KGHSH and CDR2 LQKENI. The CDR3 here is CASSPQGADTQYF. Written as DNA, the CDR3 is TGTGCCAGCTCACCTCAGGGGGCAGATACGCAGTATTTT.

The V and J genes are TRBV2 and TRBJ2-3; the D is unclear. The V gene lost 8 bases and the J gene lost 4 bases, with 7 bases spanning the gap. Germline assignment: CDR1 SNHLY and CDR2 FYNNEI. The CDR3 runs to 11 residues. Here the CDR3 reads CASGLADTQYF. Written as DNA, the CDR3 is TGTGCCAGCGGCTTGGCAGATACGCAGTATTTT.

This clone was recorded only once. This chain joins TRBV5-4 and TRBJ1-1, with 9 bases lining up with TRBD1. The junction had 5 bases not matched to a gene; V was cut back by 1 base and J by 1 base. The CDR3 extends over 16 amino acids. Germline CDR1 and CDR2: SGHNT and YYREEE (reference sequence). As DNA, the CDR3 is TGTGCCAGCAGCTTGACAGGGGGCGGGAGGAACACTGAAGCTTTCTTT. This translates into CASSLTGGGRNTEAFF.

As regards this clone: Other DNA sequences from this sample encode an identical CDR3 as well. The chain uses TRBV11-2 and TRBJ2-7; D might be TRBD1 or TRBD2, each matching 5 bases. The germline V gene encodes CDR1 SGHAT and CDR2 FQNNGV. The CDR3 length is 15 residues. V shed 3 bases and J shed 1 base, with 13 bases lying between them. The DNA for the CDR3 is TGTGCCAGCAGCTTTACGGGACGGGGTTCCTACGAGCAGTACTTC. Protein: CASSFTGRGSYEQYF.

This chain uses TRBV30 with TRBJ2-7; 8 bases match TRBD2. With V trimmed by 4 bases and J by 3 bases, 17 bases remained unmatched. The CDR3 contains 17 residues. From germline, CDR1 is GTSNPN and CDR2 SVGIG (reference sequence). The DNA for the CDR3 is TGTGCCTGGATATCAACGGGGTTCCTAGCGGGCGTCTACGAGCAGTACTTC. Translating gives CAWISTGFLAGVYEQYF.

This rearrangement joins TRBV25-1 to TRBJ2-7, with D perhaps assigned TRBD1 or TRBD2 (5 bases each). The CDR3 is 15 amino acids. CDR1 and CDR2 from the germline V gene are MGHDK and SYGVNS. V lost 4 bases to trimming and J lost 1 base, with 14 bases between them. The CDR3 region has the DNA TGTGCCAGCAGTGCAGGGACGGGAAGATCCTACGAGCAGTACTTC. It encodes CASSAGTGRSYEQYF.

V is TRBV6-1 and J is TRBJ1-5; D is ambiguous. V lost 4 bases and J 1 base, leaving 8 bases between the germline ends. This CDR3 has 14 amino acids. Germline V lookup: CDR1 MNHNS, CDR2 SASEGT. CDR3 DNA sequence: TGTGCCAGCAGTGGTTTTATGAGCAATCAGCCCCAGCATTTT. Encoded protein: CASSGFMSNQPQHF.

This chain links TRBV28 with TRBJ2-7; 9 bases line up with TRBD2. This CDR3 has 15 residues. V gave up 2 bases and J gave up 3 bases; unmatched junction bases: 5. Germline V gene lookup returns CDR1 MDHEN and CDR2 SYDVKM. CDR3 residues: CASSLQAGGHYEQYF. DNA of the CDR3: TGTGCCAGCAGTTTACAAGCGGGGGGCCACTACGAGCAGTACTTC.

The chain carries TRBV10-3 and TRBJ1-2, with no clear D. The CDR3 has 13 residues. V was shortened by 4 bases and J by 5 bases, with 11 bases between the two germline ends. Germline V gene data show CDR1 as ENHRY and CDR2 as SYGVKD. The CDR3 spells CAISAMGDYGYTF. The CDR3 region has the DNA TGTGCCATCAGTGCCATGGGAGATTATGGCTACACCTTC.

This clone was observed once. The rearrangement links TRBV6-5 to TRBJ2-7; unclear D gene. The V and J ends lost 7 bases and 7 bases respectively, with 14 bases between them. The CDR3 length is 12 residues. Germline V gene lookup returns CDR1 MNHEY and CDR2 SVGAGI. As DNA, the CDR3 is TGTGCCAGCACCGGGCTAGTGTGTGAGCAGTACTTC. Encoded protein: CASTGLVCEQYF.

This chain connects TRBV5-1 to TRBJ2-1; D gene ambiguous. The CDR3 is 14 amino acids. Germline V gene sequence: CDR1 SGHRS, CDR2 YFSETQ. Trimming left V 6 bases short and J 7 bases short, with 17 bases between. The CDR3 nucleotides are TGCGCCAGCACCAAAACCCGATTGGGGAATGAGCAGTTCTTC. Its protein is CASTKTRLGNEQFF.

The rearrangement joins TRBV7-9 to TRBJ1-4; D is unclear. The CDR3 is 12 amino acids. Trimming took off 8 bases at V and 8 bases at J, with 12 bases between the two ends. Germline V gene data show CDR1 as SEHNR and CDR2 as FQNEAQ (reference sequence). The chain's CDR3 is CASPGRREKLFF. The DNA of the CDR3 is TGTGCCAGCCCTGGGCGGAGGGAAAAACTGTTTTTT.

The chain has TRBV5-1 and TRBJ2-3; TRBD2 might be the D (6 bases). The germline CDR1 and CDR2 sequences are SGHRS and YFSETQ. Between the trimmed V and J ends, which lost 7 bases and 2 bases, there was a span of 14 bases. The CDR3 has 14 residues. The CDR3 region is CASSKGLITDTQYF. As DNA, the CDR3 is TGCGCCAGCTCTAAGGGACTCATCACAGATACGCAGTATTTT.

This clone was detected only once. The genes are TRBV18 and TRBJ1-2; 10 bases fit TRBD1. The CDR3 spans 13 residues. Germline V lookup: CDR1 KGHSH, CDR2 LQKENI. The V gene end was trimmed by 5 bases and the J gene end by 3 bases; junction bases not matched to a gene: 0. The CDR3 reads CASSGQGDYGYTF. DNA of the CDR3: TGTGCCAGCTCAGGACAGGGGGACTATGGCTACACCTTC. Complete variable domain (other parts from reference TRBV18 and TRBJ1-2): NAGVMQNPRHLVRRRGQEARLRCSPMKGHSHVYWYRQLPEEGLKFMVYLQKENIIDESGMPKERFSAEFPKEGPSILRIQQVVRGDSAAYFCASSGQGDYGYTFGSGTRLTVV.

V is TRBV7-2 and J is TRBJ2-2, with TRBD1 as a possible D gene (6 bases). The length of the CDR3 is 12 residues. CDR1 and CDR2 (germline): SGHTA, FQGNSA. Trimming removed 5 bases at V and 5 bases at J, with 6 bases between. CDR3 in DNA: TGTGCCAGCAGCCAGGGGACCGGGGAGCTGTTTTTT. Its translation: CASSQGTGELFF.

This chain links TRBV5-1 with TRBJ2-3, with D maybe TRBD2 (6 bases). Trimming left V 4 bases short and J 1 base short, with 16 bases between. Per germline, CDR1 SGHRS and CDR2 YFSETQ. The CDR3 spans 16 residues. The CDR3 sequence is CASSAHGSKGTDTQYF. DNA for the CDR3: TGCGCCAGCAGCGCCCACGGGAGCAAAGGCACAGATACGCAGTATTTT.

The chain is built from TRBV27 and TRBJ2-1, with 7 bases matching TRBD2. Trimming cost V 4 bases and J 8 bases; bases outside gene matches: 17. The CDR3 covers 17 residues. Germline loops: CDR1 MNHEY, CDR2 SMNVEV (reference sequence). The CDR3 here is CASSSRRAGLIPHEQFF. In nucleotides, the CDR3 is TGTGCCAGCAGTTCTCGACGAGCGGGACTGATCCCCCATGAGCAGTTCTTC.

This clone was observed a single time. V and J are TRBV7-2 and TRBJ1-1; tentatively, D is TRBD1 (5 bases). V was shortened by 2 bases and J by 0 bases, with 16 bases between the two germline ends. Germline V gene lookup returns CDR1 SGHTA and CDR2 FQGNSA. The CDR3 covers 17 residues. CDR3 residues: CASSLRRRGRVNTEAFF. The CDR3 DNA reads TGTGCCAGCAGCTTACGTCGGCGGGGCAGGGTGAACACTGAAGCTTTCTTT.

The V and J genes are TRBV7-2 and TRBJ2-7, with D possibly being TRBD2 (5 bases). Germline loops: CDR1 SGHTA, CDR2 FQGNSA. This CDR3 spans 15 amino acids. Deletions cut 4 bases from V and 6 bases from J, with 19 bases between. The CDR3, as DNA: TGTGCCAGCAGCTCACGGGCCCTGCTTGCGGGCGAGCAGTACTTC. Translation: CASSSRALLAGEQYF.

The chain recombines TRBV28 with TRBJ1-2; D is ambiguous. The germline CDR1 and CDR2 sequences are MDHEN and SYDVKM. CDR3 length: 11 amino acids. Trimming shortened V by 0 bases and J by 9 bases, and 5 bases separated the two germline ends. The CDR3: CASSLWERYTF. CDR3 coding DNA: TGTGCCAGCAGTTTATGGGAGCGCTACACCTTC.

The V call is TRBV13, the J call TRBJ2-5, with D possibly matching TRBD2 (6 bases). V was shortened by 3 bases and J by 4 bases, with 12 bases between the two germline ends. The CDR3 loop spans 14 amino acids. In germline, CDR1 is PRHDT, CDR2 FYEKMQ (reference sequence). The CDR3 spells CASSLGGKGETQYF. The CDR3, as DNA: TGTGCCAGCAGCTTGGGCGGGAAGGGAGAGACCCAGTACTTC.